The 15 T cell receptor beta chains below come from one sample, sequenced in a study of response to subunit inactivated influenza vaccine. TCRdb analysed the RT-PCR reads with MiXCR anew, one entry per CDR3 protein. The sample has roughly 500,000 distinct CDR3 sequences; 15% to 20% are singletons. This specimen consisted of CD4+ T cells sorted from PBMCs, obtained 23 months after vaccination. Every receptor here comes from a man aged 45 to 75 who received an inactivated influenza vaccine.

This chain uses TRBV2 with TRBJ1-6; D uncertain. Per germline, CDR1 SNHLY and CDR2 FYNNEI. Deletions cut 0 bases from V and 8 bases from J, with 5 bases between. The CDR3 length is 13 residues. CDR3 sequence: CASSEAAYSPLHF. The CDR3 DNA follows: TGTGCCAGCAGTGAAGCGGCGTATTCACCCCTCCACTTT.

The chain joins TRBV6-1 to TRBJ1-5; a possible D gene is TRBD1 (5 bases). V was shortened by 6 bases and J by 4 bases, with 16 bases between the two germline ends. The germline gives CDR1 MNHNS, CDR2 SASEGT. The CDR3 runs to 15 residues. The CDR3 DNA sequence: TGTGCCAGCAGAAGCGACAGTTCCGTAAATCAGCCCCAGCATTTT. This codes for CASRSDSSVNQPQHF.

This clonotype was detected only a few times. The J gene is TRBJ2-2, the V gene TRBV7-2, with D possibly matching TRBD2 (6 bases). V dropped 2 bases and J dropped 6 bases, with 13 bases sitting between them. The CDR3 sequence is 15 residues long. Germline CDR1 is SGHTA and CDR2 is FQGNSA. The CDR3 nucleotides read TGTGCCAGCAGCTTACCCCTGACTAGGCCCGGGGAGCTGTTTTTT. Its protein is CASSLPLTRPGELFF.

The chain is built from TRBV20-1 and TRBJ2-1; weak D call: TRBD1 (6 bases). Germline V gene lookup returns CDR1 DFQATT and CDR2 SNEGSKA (reference sequence). The ends were cut back, 6 bases at V and 3 bases at J, with 18 bases in the middle. The CDR3 spans 15 residues. The CDR3 bases are TGCAGTGCCCCGTCTCCGATCAGGGGCTACAATGAGCAGTTCTTC. Its translation: CSAPSPIRGYNEQFF.

This sequence joins TRBV20-1 and TRBJ2-7, with 7 bases matching TRBD2. This CDR3 region has 14 residues. Germline loops: CDR1 DFQATT, CDR2 SNEGSKA (reference sequence). The ends lost 6 bases at V and 4 bases at J; junction bases unmatched: 12. The CDR3 region is CSANRPLAVYEQYF. For the CDR3, the DNA is TGCAGTGCGAATCGCCCCCTAGCGGTGTACGAGCAGTACTTC.

This clonotype has more than one count but fewer than ten. The rearrangement links TRBV3-1 to TRBJ1-4; possibly TRBD1 for D (6 bases). Trimming left V 6 bases short and J 8 bases short, with 19 bases between. The CDR3 is 15 amino acids. Germline V gene data show CDR1 as LGHDT and CDR2 as YNNKEL (reference sequence). The CDR3 DNA sequence: TGTGCCAGCAGTCCCTCAACAGGGCCTACCGAAAAACTGTTTTTT. Translated, it gives CASSPSTGPTEKLFF.

This clonotype was observed once. The rearrangement links TRBV15 to TRBJ1-5, with D unclear. The CDR3 is made up of 15 amino acids. Between the trimmed V and J ends, which lost 4 bases and 0 bases, there was a span of 10 bases. Germline V gene sequence: CDR1 LNHNV, CDR2 YYDKDF (reference sequence). The CDR3 spells CATSTPRHSNQPQHF. CDR3 DNA sequence: TGTGCCACCAGCACCCCGCGCCATAGCAATCAGCCCCAGCATTTT.

There are a few counts of this clonotype. The rearrangement links TRBV4-3 to TRBJ2-3, with D perhaps matching TRBD1 (5 bases). V lost 0 bases to trimming and J lost 7 bases, with 11 bases between them. Germline CDR1 LGHNA, CDR2 YSLEER. The CDR3 sequence is 14 residues long. The CDR3 is CASSQDVRTHTQYF. The CDR3 coding sequence is TGCGCCAGCAGCCAAGATGTTAGGACACATACGCAGTATTTT.

The chain has TRBV15 and TRBJ2-7; 8 bases are shared with TRBD1. The CDR3 loop spans 15 amino acids. CDR1 is LNHNV and CDR2 is YYDKDF in the germline V gene (reference sequence). V lost 5 bases to trimming and J lost 5 bases; unmatched junction nucleotides: 11. The CDR3 here is CATSRRDRTRDEQYF. The CDR3 DNA follows: TGTGCCACCAGCCGCCGGGACAGGACACGCGACGAGCAGTACTTC.

This sequence joins TRBV4-2 and TRBJ2-1, with 9 bases lining up with TRBD2. The CDR3 length is 17 residues. Germline V lookup: CDR1 LGHNA, CDR2 YNFKEQ. V was clipped by 1 base and J by 2 bases; unmatched bases: 6. The CDR3 DNA reads as TGTGCCAGCAGCCAAGCGACGAGACTAGCGGCCTACAATGAGCAGTTCTTC. It encodes CASSQATRLAAYNEQFF.

This clonotype has just a few counts. This chain links TRBV20-1 with TRBJ2-1, with TRBD2 as a possible D gene (5 bases). With 3 bases removed from V and 5 bases from J, the gap between germline ends came to 17 bases. The germline gives CDR1 DFQATT, CDR2 SNEGSKA (reference sequence). The CDR3 sequence is 15 residues long. CDR3 nucleotides: TGCAGTGCTAGTACGGGGTTCCCGGTGGACAATGAGCAGTTCTTC. This codes for CSASTGFPVDNEQFF.

This clonotype was detected a few times. The chain links TRBV6-5 to TRBJ2-5; D remains ambiguous. Per the germline V gene, CDR1 is MNHEY and CDR2 is SVGAGI. The CDR3 spans 14 residues. V lost 2 bases to trimming and J lost 4 bases, with 11 bases between them. CDR3 bases: TGTGCCAGCAGTTACCGCGACGGGTTAGAGACCCAGTACTTC. Amino acids: CASSYRDGLETQYF.

This clonotype has a count of ten or more. V gene TRBV11-2 combines with J gene TRBJ2-3, with a tentative D call TRBD2 (6 bases). The CDR3 contains 16 residues. V lost 1 base and J 1 base, leaving 12 bases between the germline ends. In germline, CDR1 is SGHAT, CDR2 FQNNGV. The CDR3 loop is CASSLVPGVGTDTQYF. DNA for the CDR3: TGTGCCAGCAGCTTAGTACCGGGGGTGGGCACAGATACGCAGTATTTT.

This clonotype has more than one count but fewer than ten. V usage is TRBV28 and J usage is TRBJ2-6, with D tentatively TRBD1 (6 bases). Trimming removed 3 bases from V and 0 bases from J, with 12 bases in between. Germline CDR1 is MDHEN and CDR2 is SYDVKM. The CDR3 has 17 amino acids. The DNA of the CDR3 is TGTGCCAGCAGTTTCACAGGGTCCTCCTCTGGGGCCAACGTCCTGACTTTC. The encoded protein is CASSFTGSSSGANVLTF.

This clonotype came up a few times. This rearrangement joins TRBV10-3 to TRBJ2-7; TRBD1 aligns across 10 bases. J lost 3 bases, V lost 6 bases, and 8 bases had no gene match. This CDR3 contains 15 residues. Germline V gives CDR1 ENHRY, CDR2 SYGVKD. The CDR3 spells CAISARDRGLYEQYF. The CDR3 DNA sequence: TGTGCCATCAGCGCCCGGGACAGGGGCCTCTACGAGCAGTACTTC.